These T cell receptor beta chains were read from a single sample in a study of beta chain features in type 1 diabetes. Measured with immunoSEQ multiplex PCR; TCRdb has only the in-frame clones, and not every one. The data hold roughly 610,000 clones, with 15% observed a single time. The sample consisted of naive CD4+ T cells from blood. The receptors were sampled from a man younger than 35 in good health. The CDR3 runs from the conserved cysteine through the conserved F or W. The D gene is left open where the match is weak. A clone size is listed for some rows: how often the clone was seen (once, few, many), or a class if it is expanded.

J gene	V gene	clone size	D gene	CDR3 length	CDR3 DNA	CDR3 protein
TRBJ2-1	TRBV18	NA	NA	15	TGTGCCAGCTCAGGGACGTCTTTCCCGGGGAATGAGCAGTTCTTC	CASSGTSFPGNEQFF
TRBJ2-7	TRBV28	few	NA	16	TGTGCCAGCAAAACAGGGTCCGCAAAAAGCTCCTACGAGCAGTACTTC	CASKTGSAKSSYEQYF
TRBJ2-1	TRBV10-3	few	TRBD2	17	TGTGCCATCAGTGGCGGTTTGAAGCGGGGGTCCTACAATGAGCAGTTCTTC	CAISGGLKRGSYNEQFF
TRBJ2-2	TRBV5-1	NA	NA	15	TGCGCCAGCAGAATCGGCCAGGAGAACACCGGGGAGCTGTTTTTT	CASRIGQENTGELFF
TRBJ2-4	TRBV7-7	NA	NA	15	TGTTCTACCCCCGGGACGGGAGACCTGGGAGCCATTCAGTACTTC	CSTPGTGDLGAIQYF
TRBJ1-1	TRBV7-9	NA	TRBD1	13	TGTGCCAGCAGCTTAGGACAGGGGGATGAAGCTTTCTTT	CASSLGQGDEAFF
TRBJ1-1	TRBV4-3	NA	TRBD1	15	TGCGCCAGCAGCCGGGACAGGGGGCGCGGCACTGAAGCTTTCTTT	CASSRDRGRGTEAFF
TRBJ2-7	TRBV23-1	NA	NA	11	TGCGCCAGCAGTCAACGGGCCGAGCAGTACTTC	CASSQRAEQYF
TRBJ1-6	TRBV15	NA	NA	15	TGTGCCACCAGCAGAGAAAGGACAGATAATTCACCCCTCCACTTT	CATSRERTDNSPLHF
TRBJ1-2	TRBV28	NA	NA	14	TGTGCCAGCCTTGGGGGGAAAACTAACTATGGCTACACCTTC	CASLGGKTNYGYTF
TRBJ2-3	TRBV18	few	TRBD2	15	TGTGCCAGTTTTAGGGGCGGACTAGGCACAGATACGCAGTATTTT	CASFRGGLGTDTQYF
TRBJ2-3	TRBV2	few	NA	15	TGTGCCAGCAGCCGTATTTATTCTAGCACAGATACGCAGTATTTT	CASSRIYSSTDTQYF
TRBJ2-2	TRBV18	few	NA	16	TGTGCCAGCTCACCTAGAGGAGCAGGGAGCACCGGGGAGCTGTTTTTT	CASSPRGAGSTGELFF
TRBJ1-3	TRBV6-5	NA	NA	14	TGTGCCAGCAGTTATCGCTCCACTGGAAACACCATATATTTT	CASSYRSTGNTIYF
TRBJ1-1	TRBV5-6	NA	TRBD1	16	TGTGCCAGCAGCCCGCGGACAGGGCGAAGGGACACTGAAGCTTTCTTT	CASSPRTGRRDTEAFF
TRBJ2-1	TRBV2	NA	TRBD2	15	TGTGCCAGCAGTGTCCAGGGAGGGACCTACAATGAGCAGTTCTTC	CASSVQGGTYNEQFF
TRBJ2-3	TRBV9	few	TRBD2	15	TGTGCCAGCAGCGAGCGGGGGGGCCAGGCAGATACGCAGTATTTT	CASSERGGQADTQYF
TRBJ2-7	TRBV11-2	few	NA	15	TGTGCCAGCAGCACGCCGGGACAAGGGGAGCACGAGCAGTACTTC	CASSTPGQGEHEQYF
TRBJ2-7	TRBV21-1	few	NA	12	TGTGCCAGCAGCAAAGGTTGTATGAAGCAGTACTTC	CASSKGCMKQYF
TRBJ1-2	TRBV5-1	few	TRBD1	16	TGCGCCAGCACCTTCGGACAGGGTCGATCACTATCTGGCTACACCTTC	CASTFGQGRSLSGYTF
TRBJ2-6	TRBV7-9	few	NA	16	TGTGCCAGCAGCTTTCAGAGGAACTCTGGGGCCAACGTCCTGACTTTC	CASSFQRNSGANVLTF
TRBJ1-1	TRBV7-3	NA	NA	13	TGTGCCAGCAGCTCCACTAGGGAGACTGAAGCTTTCTTT	CASSSTRETEAFF
TRBJ2-7	TRBV30	few	NA	14	TGTGCCACGGAGGGGGCCGCTAAGGTCTCCGAGCAGTACTTC	CATEGAAKVSEQYF
TRBJ2-1	TRBV7-9	NA	NA	16	TGTGCCAGCAGCCCACTGGGACCTCGGGGTCCCAATGAGCAGTTCTTC	CASSPLGPRGPNEQFF
TRBJ2-2	TRBV6-1	few	NA	12	TGTGCCAGTACAGGGAACACCGGGGAGCTGTTTTTT	CASTGNTGELFF
TRBJ1-1	TRBV6-1	few	NA	14	TGTGCCAGCAGTAGTGGGCACCCGAACACTGAAGCTTTCTTT	CASSSGHPNTEAFF
TRBJ2-7	TRBV6-6	few	TRBD1	15	TGTGCCAGCAGTTATGGGGGACAGGGGCGGTACGAGCAGTACTTC	CASSYGGQGRYEQYF
TRBJ2-2	TRBV19	NA	NA	14	TGTGCCAGCAGTAGTCCAGGGAGAGCCGGGGAGCTGTTTTTT	CASSSPGRAGELFF
TRBJ2-4	TRBV6-5	few	TRBD1	14	TGTGCCAGCAGTTACCGGGACAGAAAAAACATTCAGTACTTC	CASSYRDRKNIQYF
TRBJ2-7	TRBV7-3	NA	NA	13	TGTGCCAGCAGCTTAGACTACCCTTCAGTTCAGTACTTC	CASSLDYPSVQYF
TRBJ1-5	TRBV27	few	NA	16	TGTGCCAGCAGTCCCACCGGGGCGCGGAGCAATCAGCCCCAGCATTTT	CASSPTGARSNQPQHF
TRBJ2-1	TRBV5-1	NA	TRBD2	19	TGCGCCAGCAGCTTGTCGTTCCTAGCGGGAAGAAGCTCCTACAATGAGCAGTTCTTC	CASSLSFLAGRSSYNEQFF
TRBJ1-2	TRBV9	NA	NA	15	TGTGCCAGCAGCCGCGGAGGGTCGCCTGACTATGGCTACACCTTC	CASSRGGSPDYGYTF
TRBJ1-2	TRBV28	NA	NA	14	TGTGCCAGCAGGGCGACCGGGACAACGATTGGCTACACCTTC	CASRATGTTIGYTF
TRBJ2-1	TRBV5-1	NA	TRBD2	16	TGCGCCAGCAGCCTGGAGGGCCTAGCGGGAGGAAGTGAGCAGTTCTTC	CASSLEGLAGGSEQFF
TRBJ1-5	TRBV6-1	NA	NA	13	TGTGCCAGCAGTGAAGGGGTTAGCCAGCCCCAGCATTTT	CASSEGVSQPQHF
TRBJ2-2	TRBV19	few	NA	12	TGTGCCAGTACCCCGCCGGCCGGGGAGCTGTTTTTT	CASTPPAGELFF
TRBJ2-7	TRBV7-2	few	TRBD1	15	TGTGCCAGCAGCTCCCGACAGGGAAACCGTTACGAGCAGTACTTC	CASSSRQGNRYEQYF
TRBJ1-1	TRBV29-1	NA	NA	12	TGCAGCGTTGAGACCATTACAGGGTTCGCTTTCTTT	CSVETITGFAFF
TRBJ2-7	TRBV30	few	NA	12	TGTGCCTGGACCCCAGGGTCCTACGAGCAGTACTTC	CAWTPGSYEQYF
TRBJ1-1	TRBV28	NA	NA	14	TGTGCCAGCAGTGCCCCGGGGATGAACACTGAAGCTTTCTTT	CASSAPGMNTEAFF
TRBJ1-5	TRBV5-1	NA	NA	14	TGCGCCAGCAGCCCCCTTTCTAGCAATCAGCCCCAGCATTTT	CASSPLSSNQPQHF
TRBJ1-2	TRBV28	few	TRBD1	13	TGTGCCAGCAGACCTGGACAGGGCTATGGCTACACCTTC	CASRPGQGYGYTF
TRBJ2-7	TRBV10-3	few	TRBD1	16	TGTGCCATCAGTGAGTCCAGGACAGGGAAAGCCTACGAGCAGTACTTC	CAISESRTGKAYEQYF
TRBJ1-6	TRBV5-1	NA	NA	13	TGCGCCAGCAGCTCGGAAGGGAGGGTACCCCTCCACTTT	CASSSEGRVPLHF
TRBJ1-1	TRBV5-4	NA	NA	14	TGTGCCAGCAGCTTTCCGGGGACGAACACTGAAGCTTTCTTT	CASSFPGTNTEAFF
TRBJ1-5	TRBV5-6	NA	NA	16	TGTGCCAGCAGCTTGGCGAGGACAAATATCAATCAGCCCCAGCATTTT	CASSLARTNINQPQHF
TRBJ2-5	TRBV6-5	NA	NA	15	TGTGCCAGCAGTTACTTGGCGACAGCACAAGAGACCCAGTACTTC	CASSYLATAQETQYF
TRBJ2-7	TRBV7-9	NA	TRBD1	14	TGTGCCAGCAGCCCCGGGACAGGACTCTACGAGCAGTACTTC	CASSPGTGLYEQYF
TRBJ2-1	TRBV7-3	few	NA	12	TGTGCCAGCAGCGATAGTGGGGCAGGGCAGTTCTTC	CASSDSGAGQFF
TRBJ2-1	TRBV7-2	many	NA	13	TGTGCCATCCGACTAATCGGGTACAATGAGCAGTTCTTC	CAIRLIGYNEQFF
TRBJ2-3	TRBV7-2	few	TRBD2	17	TGTGCCAGCAGCTTAGTCCCTAGCGGGGGACCGCCAGATACGCAGTATTTT	CASSLVPSGGPPDTQYF
TRBJ1-1	TRBV7-3	few	NA	13	TGTGCCAGCAGCCCCTCAGAGAACACTGAAGCTTTCTTT	CASSPSENTEAFF
TRBJ1-6	TRBV4-2	few	NA	16	TGTGCCAGCAGCCAAGATAACATCTTTCGGAATTCACCCCTCCACTTT	CASSQDNIFRNSPLHF
TRBJ2-1	TRBV28	NA	TRBD2	15	TGTGCCAGCAGTTTAGGCGGGAGTTTCAGCAATGAGCAGTTCTTC	CASSLGGSFSNEQFF
TRBJ1-2	TRBV28	NA	NA	13	TGTGCCAGTCTTTCTAGAGAAAACTATGGCTACACCTTC	CASLSRENYGYTF
TRBJ1-5	TRBV7-9	NA	TRBD1	15	TGTGCCAGCAGCCTCGGACAGGCCCCCAATCAGCCCCAGCATTTT	CASSLGQAPNQPQHF